Each of the 26 T cell receptor beta chains below was sequenced from the same sample in a study of blood T cell repertoires in COVID-19. Sequenced by immunoSEQ multiplex PCR; TCRdb stores in-frame clones only, minus some. The sample lists some 120,000 clones; around four fifths were seen once. Sequenced input: peripheral blood. Receptors were obtained from a man at least 80 years old with acute or convalescent COVID-19.

As DNA, the CDR3 is TGTGCCAGCAGTCCTCTCCGGGACAGGGGTGAAAAACTGTTTTTT. Translated, it gives CASSPLRDRGEKLFF. V is TRBV27 and J is TRBJ1-4; TRBD1 matches at 10 bases. Trimming removed 5 bases from V and 7 bases from J; junction bases left unmatched: 7. Germline lookup yields CDR1 MNHEY and CDR2 SMNVEV (reference sequence). The CDR3 spans 15 residues.

The rearrangement joins TRBV6-4 to TRBJ2-1; possibly TRBD1 for D (6 bases). Trimming shortened V by 0 bases and J by 10 bases, and 10 bases separated the two germline ends. CDR3 length: 13 residues. Germline V gene data show CDR1 as MRHNA and CDR2 as SNTAGT. CDR3 bases: TGTGCCAGCAGTGACTCCCTAGGGACAGAGCAGTTCTTC. This gives the protein CASSDSLGTEQFF.

This clone has more than one count but fewer than ten. This rearrangement joins TRBV7-8 to TRBJ2-3, with 15 bases identical to TRBD2. CDR1 and CDR2 from the germline V gene are SGHVS and FQNEAQ. CDR3 length equals 18 residues. The trim removed 4 bases at V and 1 base at J, leaving 6 bases unmatched. CDR3 DNA: TGTGCCAGCAGCTACGGACTAGCGGGGGGGGTTCGCACAGATACGCAGTATTTT. It yields the protein CASSYGLAGGVRTDTQYF.

This clone showed up just once. The chain carries TRBV6-5 and TRBJ2-2, with TRBD1 matching 8 bases. Looked up from germline, CDR1 is MNHEY and CDR2 is SVGAGI. CDR3 length: 14 residues. After removal of 8 bases from V and 1 base from J, the junction contained 3 bases not matched to a gene. The CDR3 nucleotides read TGTGCCAGCGGCGACAGGGGGAACACCGGGGAGCTGTTTTTT. This codes for CASGDRGNTGELFF.

The rearrangement uses TRBV6-5 and TRBJ2-7; possible D gene TRBD1, 6 bases. The V and J ends lost 2 bases and 5 bases respectively, with 10 bases between them. The CDR3 is 13 amino acids. CDR1 and CDR2 from the germline V gene are MNHEY and SVGAGI. The CDR3, as DNA: TGTGCCAGCAGTTACGGGACAAGACACGAGCAGTACTTC. Its protein product is CASSYGTRHEQYF.

CDR3 protein: CASSQEWSSYEQYF. The CDR3 DNA is TGTGCCAGCAGCCAAGAATGGAGCTCCTACGAGCAGTACTTC. This chain joins TRBV3-1 (or the pseudogene TRBV3-2) and TRBJ2-7; D remains ambiguous. This CDR3 spans 14 amino acids. Trimming removed 0 bases from V and 0 bases from J, with 6 bases in between. Germline values: CDR1 LGHDT, CDR2 YNNKEL (reference sequence).

This chain's CDR3 is CASSLGREQPQHF. The CDR3 region has the DNA TGTGCCAGCAGCTTAGGCCGGGAGCAGCCCCAGCATTTT. The genes are TRBV7-2 and TRBJ1-5, with no clear D. Per germline, CDR1 SGHTA and CDR2 FQGNSA. The CDR3 consists of 13 residues. V gave up 1 base and J gave up 7 bases, with 8 bases separating them.

The chain uses TRBV4-1 and TRBJ2-2, with 9 nucleotides matching TRBD2. The V gene end was trimmed by 6 bases and the J gene end by 0 bases; junction bases not matched to a gene: 8. The V gene's germline CDR1 is MGHRA and CDR2 YSYEKL. This CDR3 has 17 amino acids. In DNA, the CDR3 is TGCGCCAGCAGGCTGCGGGAGGGTGGACCGAACACCGGGGAGCTGTTTTTT. It is translated as CASRLREGGPNTGELFF.

The chain carries TRBV5-1 and TRBJ2-1; 7 bases align to TRBD2. Trimming at V came to 2 bases and at J to 7 bases, leaving 6 bases not matched to a gene. Germline CDR1 SGHRS, CDR2 YFSETQ. CDR3 length: 14 residues. The CDR3 nucleotides read TGCGCCAGCAGCTTCGGACTAGGTGGTAATGAGCAGTTCTTC. Protein: CASSFGLGGNEQFF.

DNA of the CDR3: TGCGCCAGCCCTCAGGGGGTCAACTATGAGCAGTTCTTC. Amino acid sequence: CASPQGVNYEQFF. The chain uses TRBV10-1 and TRBJ2-1; 7 bases fit TRBD1. This CDR3 region has 13 residues. V trimming: 8 bases; J trimming: 8 bases; junction bases outside the gene matches: 9. Germline CDR1 WNHNN, CDR2 SYGVQD (reference sequence).

This chain uses TRBV4-1 with TRBJ2-1, with 8 bases that match TRBD2. This CDR3 contains 14 residues. With V trimmed by 6 bases and J by 6 bases, 7 bases remained unmatched. CDR1 and CDR2 (germline): MGHRA, YSYEKL. The CDR3 sequence is CASRPGLALNEQFF. The DNA for the CDR3 is TGCGCCAGCAGGCCCGGACTAGCACTCAATGAGCAGTTCTTC.

The chain couples TRBV5-1 to TRBJ2-1, with TRBD1 as a possible D gene (6 bases). Germline CDR1 reads SGHRS; CDR2 reads YFSETQ. CDR3 size: 13 residues. With 0 bases removed from V and 12 bases from J, the gap between germline ends came to 13 bases. In nucleotides, the CDR3 is TGCGCCAGCAGCTTGGCAGGGGCCTTAGGGCAGTTCTTC. Translation gives CASSLAGALGQFF. Variable domain in full (rest from reference TRBV5-1 and TRBJ2-1): KAGVTQTPRYLIKTRGQQVTLSCSPISGHRSVSWYQQTPGQGLQFLFEYFSETQRNKGNFPGRFSGRQFSNSRSEMNVSTLELGDSALYLCASSLAGALGQFFGPGTRLTVL.

This clone was picked up one time. The rearrangement joins TRBV7-8 to TRBJ2-7; TRBD2 might be the D (6 bases). The CDR3 covers 16 residues. The V gene lost 0 bases and the J gene lost 1 base, with 13 bases spanning the gap. The germline gives CDR1 SGHVS, CDR2 FQNEAQ. CDR3 in amino acids: CASSLAWRGQSYEQYF. The DNA of the CDR3 is TGTGCCAGCAGCTTAGCGTGGCGGGGCCAGTCCTACGAGCAGTACTTC.

This CDR3 is CASSWVGVSSYEQYF. The CDR3 coding sequence is TGTGCCAGCAGCTGGGTAGGGGTCAGCTCCTACGAGCAGTACTTC. The chain employs TRBV5-6 and TRBJ2-7; tentative D call: TRBD1 (5 bases). This CDR3 spans 15 amino acids. Germline-derived CDR1 and CDR2 are SGHDT and YYEEEE. Trimming shortened V by 3 bases and J by 0 bases, and 13 bases separated the two germline ends.

This clone was seen a few times. The V and J genes are TRBV20-1 and TRBJ1-2; weak D call: TRBD1 (6 bases). CDR1 is DFQATT, CDR2 SNEGSKA, per germline (reference sequence). The CDR3 contains 11 residues. Here the CDR3 DNA reads TGCAGCACCGGGACATACTATGGCTACACCTTC. Translating gives CSTGTYYGYTF.

The chain couples TRBV5-6 to TRBJ2-1; 9 bases map to TRBD2. Per the germline V gene, CDR1 is SGHDT and CDR2 is YYEEEE. This CDR3 is built from 12 residues. V was clipped by 6 bases and J by 15 bases; unmatched bases: 10. CDR3 coding DNA: TGTGCCAGCAACAAGGAGCGGGGGGACGTGTTCTTC. This translates into CASNKERGDVFF.

This sequence joins TRBV15 and TRBJ1-1, with D uncertain. The CDR3 covers 12 residues. CDR1 and CDR2 from the germline V gene are LNHNV and YYDKDF (reference sequence). V was clipped by 0 bases and J by 7 bases, with 6 bases between them. CDR3 protein: CATSRDWSEAFF. Here the CDR3 DNA reads TGTGCCACCAGCAGAGATTGGAGTGAAGCTTTCTTT.

This chain uses TRBV28 with TRBJ2-4, with D perhaps matching TRBD1 (5 bases). Germline loops: CDR1 MDHEN, CDR2 SYDVKM. The CDR3 runs to 14 residues. Trimming left V 6 bases short and J 11 bases short, with 20 bases between. CDR3 region: CASRLTLTGVLQYF. The DNA for the CDR3 is TGTGCCAGCAGACTAACTCTTACAGGAGTACTTCAGTACTTC.

This clone was detected a few times. This rearrangement joins TRBV18 to TRBJ2-7, with 11 bases fitting TRBD2. The germline gives CDR1 KGHSH, CDR2 LQKENI. CDR3 length: 14 amino acids. Unmatched junction bases numbered 2, after V lost 3 bases and J lost 4 bases. The CDR3 sequence is CASSPGLAVYEQYF. Written as DNA, the CDR3 is TGTGCCAGCTCACCGGGACTAGCGGTGTACGAGCAGTACTTC.

The rearrangement uses TRBV24-1 and TRBJ2-1, with 12 positions matching TRBD2. From germline, CDR1 is KGHDR and CDR2 SFDVKD. The CDR3 spans 17 residues. With V trimmed by 4 bases and J by 8 bases, 11 bases remained unmatched. CDR3 residues: CATSEGPSGGADDEQFF. The CDR3 DNA sequence: TGTGCCACCAGTGAGGGGCCTAGCGGGGGGGCCGACGATGAGCAGTTCTTC.

The CDR3 DNA reads TGTGCCATCAGTGATAAGGGACAGGGGTTCGATCAGCCCCAGCATTTT. It codes for CAISDKGQGFDQPQHF. The chain is built from TRBV10-3 and TRBJ1-5, with 10 bases matching TRBD1. Germline trimming cut 3 bases from V and 5 bases from J; bases unmatched to any gene: 7. The CDR3 spans 16 residues. Germline-derived CDR1 and CDR2 are ENHRY and SYGVKD.

DNA for the CDR3: TGCAGCGTTGAGGGGTCAGGGGCTTACGAGCAGTACTTC. This sequence encodes CSVEGSGAYEQYF. The chain couples TRBV29-1 to TRBJ2-7, with D perhaps TRBD1 (6 bases). Germline CDR1 reads SQVTM; CDR2 reads ANQGSEA. Trimming cost V 3 bases and J 4 bases, with 13 bases left between them. CDR3 length equals 13 residues.

This clone was detected only once. The chain has TRBV2 and TRBJ2-2; the match to TRBD1 covers 9 bases. Trimming removed 6 bases from V and 4 bases from J; junction bases left unmatched: 6. Germline CDR1 and CDR2: SNHLY and FYNNEI. The CDR3 runs to 15 residues. The CDR3 reads CASRLDRGSTGELFF. As DNA, the CDR3 is TGTGCCAGCAGATTGGACAGGGGAAGCACCGGGGAGCTGTTTTTT.

The CDR3 nucleotides are TGCGCCAGCAGCCAAGAAATTGCGGGTCCCGGTCAGCCCCAGCATTTT. It yields the protein CASSQEIAGPGQPQHF. This rearrangement joins TRBV4-1 to TRBJ1-5; D remains ambiguous. Looked up from germline, CDR1 is MGHRA and CDR2 is YSYEKL. The V end lost 0 bases, the J end lost 6 bases, and 15 bases lay between the germline ends. This CDR3 region has 16 residues.

The V gene is TRBV7-9, the J gene TRBJ2-3; D is undetermined. CDR1 and CDR2 from the germline V gene are SEHNR and FQNEAQ (reference sequence). The CDR3 contains 14 residues. Trimming removed 0 bases at V and 2 bases at J, with 6 bases between. For the CDR3, the DNA is TGTGCCAGCAGCTTAGCTCCCTCCACAGATACGCAGTATTTT. The encoded protein is CASSLAPSTDTQYF.

This clone was seen once. V and J are TRBV28 and TRBJ1-3, with no clear D. Trimming removed 7 bases at V and 5 bases at J, with 21 bases between. This CDR3 is built from 16 residues. Looked up from germline, CDR1 is MDHEN and CDR2 is SYDVKM. This CDR3 is CASTPLRGLGRNTIYF. The CDR3 DNA sequence: TGTGCCAGCACCCCTCTTCGGGGATTGGGGAGAAACACCATATATTTT. Supplemented by reference TRBV28 and TRBJ1-3, the full variable domain reads DVKVTQSSRYLVKRTGEKVFLECVQDMDHENMFWYRQDPGLGLRLIYFSYDVKMKEKGDIPEGYSVSREKKERFSLILESASTNQTSMYLCASTPLRGLGRNTIYFGEGSWLTVV.